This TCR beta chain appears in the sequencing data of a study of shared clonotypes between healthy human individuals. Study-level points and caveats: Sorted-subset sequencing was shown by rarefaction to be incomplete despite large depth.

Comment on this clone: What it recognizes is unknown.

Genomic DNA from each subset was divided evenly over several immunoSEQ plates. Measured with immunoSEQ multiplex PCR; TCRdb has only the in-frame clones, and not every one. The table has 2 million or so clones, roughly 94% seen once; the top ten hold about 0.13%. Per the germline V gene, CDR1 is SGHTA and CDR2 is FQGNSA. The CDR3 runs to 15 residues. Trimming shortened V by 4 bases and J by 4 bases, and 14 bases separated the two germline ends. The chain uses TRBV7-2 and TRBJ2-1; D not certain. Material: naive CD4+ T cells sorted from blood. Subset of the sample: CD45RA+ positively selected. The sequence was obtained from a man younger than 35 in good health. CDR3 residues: CASSSTSMGYNEQFF. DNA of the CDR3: TGTGCCAGCAGCTCGACCTCCATGGGGTACAATGAGCAGTTCTTC.